The 15 T cell receptor beta chains below were found in one sample sequenced in a study of T cell responses to AZD1222 COVID-19 vaccine. Profiling relied on immunoSEQ multiplex PCR, and the TCRdb table lists in-frame clones only, not all of them. The data contain 110,000 or so clones, 88% of them seen just once; the ten biggest clones take up approximately 3.5%. This material consisted of peripheral blood, taken 28 days after the second AZD1222 dose. The source is an adult who received the AZD1222 COVID-19 vaccine.

The chain carries TRBV5-1 and TRBJ2-2; D unclear. CDR3 size: 13 residues. CDR1 and CDR2 (germline): SGHRS, YFSETQ. Trimming took 6 bases from V and 1 from J, leaving 7 bases between them. The CDR3 region has the DNA TGCGCCAGCAAGCGCGAGAACACCGGGGAGCTGTTTTTT. Translation gives CASKRENTGELFF.

The V call is TRBV7-8, the J call TRBJ2-1; D not resolved. Germline V CDR1 and CDR2: SGHVS, FQNEAQ. The CDR3 is 17 amino acids. The V and J ends lost 4 bases and 1 base respectively, with 17 bases between them. CDR3 DNA: TGTGCCAGCAGCTGGGGTGAGGACGTAGCTTCCTACAATGAGCAGTTCTTC. Amino acid sequence: CASSWGEDVASYNEQFF.

The chain employs TRBV7-9 and TRBJ1-6; D possibly corresponds to TRBD1 (6 bases). In germline, CDR1 is SEHNR, CDR2 FQNEAQ (reference sequence). V was pared by 7 bases and J by 7 bases, with 14 bases between. The CDR3 spans 14 residues. CDR3 DNA sequence: TGTGCCAGCACCTGGAACAGGGAAAATTCACCCCTCCACTTT. Amino acid sequence: CASTWNRENSPLHF.

The chain couples TRBV11-2 to TRBJ2-7; 9 positions agree with TRBD2. Germline V CDR1 and CDR2: SGHAT, FQNNGV. CDR3 length: 19 amino acids. Losses at the gene ends were 1 base for V and 2 bases for J; bases not matched to a gene: 15. The CDR3 DNA reads TGTGCCAGCAGCTTAGGCGAAGCGGGAGGCCAACCTTACCCCTACGAGCAGTACTTC. The encoded protein is CASSLGEAGGQPYPYEQYF. Variable domain in full (rest from reference TRBV11-2 and TRBJ2-7): EAGVAQSPRYKIIEKRQSVAFWCNPISGHATLYWYQQILGQGPKLLIQFQNNGVVDDSQLPKDRFSAERLKGVDSTLKIQPAKLEDSAVYLCASSLGEAGGQPYPYEQYFGPGTRLTVT.

This chain links TRBV19 with TRBJ1-5, with 10 positions matching TRBD1. Germline V CDR1 and CDR2: LNHDA, SQIVND (reference sequence). This CDR3 contains 16 residues. V lost 8 bases to trimming and J lost 3 bases; unmatched junction nucleotides: 10. DNA of the CDR3: TGTGCCAGTTTAAGAGGGACAGGGGCTCCCAATCAGCCCCAGCATTTT. Its protein is CASLRGTGAPNQPQHF. Combining the CDR3 with reference TRBV19 and TRBJ1-5 gives the whole variable domain DGGITQSPKYLFRKEGQNVTLSCEQNLNHDAMYWYRQDPGQGLRLIYYSQIVNDFQKGDIAEGYSVSREKKESFPLTVTSAQKNPTAFYLCASLRGTGAPNQPQHFGDGTRLSIL.

The V gene is TRBV13, the J gene TRBJ1-1; D remains unclear. This CDR3 comprises 14 residues. The germline V and J ends were trimmed by 4 bases and 2 bases, with 11 bases remaining between them. The germline CDR1 and CDR2 sequences are PRHDT and FYEKMQ (reference sequence). CDR3 sequence reads: CASSSRGSNTEAFF. The CDR3 region has the DNA TGTGCCAGCAGCTCCCGCGGCAGCAACACTGAAGCTTTCTTT.

This clone occurred once. V and J are TRBV5-1 and TRBJ1-4; possibly TRBD1 for D (5 bases). Germline assignment: CDR1 SGHRS and CDR2 YFSETQ. This CDR3 comprises 16 residues. V dropped 4 bases and J dropped 4 bases, with 17 bases sitting between them. In DNA form, the CDR3 reads TGCGCCAGCAGCGCGCGGACCGGGACGATTAATGAAAAACTGTTTTTT. It yields the protein CASSARTGTINEKLFF.

As DNA, the CDR3 is TGCGCCAGCAGCCAAGTAAGACAGGGCCTGGAAAAACTGTTTTTT. Amino acid sequence: CASSQVRQGLEKLFF. The chain links TRBV4-3 to TRBJ1-4; 7 nucleotides align to TRBD1. The V gene's germline CDR1 is LGHNA and CDR2 YSLEER. This CDR3 spans 15 amino acids. Losses at the gene ends were 1 base for V and 8 bases for J; bases not matched to a gene: 7.

The chain employs TRBV7-2 and TRBJ1-3, with unresolved D. Germline assignment: CDR1 SGHTA and CDR2 FQGNSA. The CDR3 runs 15 residues. V was clipped by 0 bases and J by 0 bases, with 6 bases between them. The CDR3 DNA sequence: TGTGCCAGCAGCTTAGCCGCAAACTCTGGAAACACCATATATTTT. It is translated as CASSLAANSGNTIYF.

The chain joins TRBV25-1 to TRBJ1-2, with 7 bases identical to TRBD1. There are 14 residues in the CDR3. Looked up from germline, CDR1 is MGHDK and CDR2 is SYGVNS. The junction had 7 bases not matched to a gene; V was cut back by 5 bases and J by 4 bases. The CDR3 reads CASSPGGTIYGYTF. CDR3 nucleotide sequence: TGTGCCAGCAGTCCAGGGGGGACAATCTATGGCTACACCTTC.

The chain links TRBV6-5 to TRBJ2-7; 7 bases are shared with TRBD1. This CDR3 region has 15 residues. After removal of 0 bases from V and 2 bases from J, the junction contained 4 bases not matched to a gene. Germline lookup yields CDR1 MNHEY and CDR2 SVGAGI. The CDR3 DNA follows: TGTGCCAGCAGTTACTCGATCAGGGGGACCTACGAGCAGTACTTC. Translation gives CASSYSIRGTYEQYF.

The chain recombines TRBV7-3 with TRBJ1-1; TRBD1 might be the D (5 bases). CDR3 length: 15 residues. Germline lookup yields CDR1 SGHTA and CDR2 FQGTGA. Trimming pared 0 bases from V and 4 bases from J, leaving 12 bases between. The CDR3 sequence: CASSLTRTLPTEAFF. In nucleotides, the CDR3 is TGTGCCAGCAGCTTAACGAGGACACTTCCCACTGAAGCTTTCTTT. Full variable domain (missing parts from reference TRBV7-3 and TRBJ1-1): GAGVSQTPSNKVTEKGKYVELRCDPISGHTALYWYRQSLGQGPEFLIYFQGTGAADDSGLPNDRFFAVRPEGSVSTLKIQRTERGDSAVYLCASSLTRTLPTEAFFGQGTRLTVV.

The chain's CDR3 is CASSRGTRNTEAFF. The CDR3 region has the DNA TGTGCCAGCAGTCGGGGGACAAGGAACACTGAAGCTTTCTTT. V usage is TRBV6-5 and J usage is TRBJ1-1; D perhaps matches TRBD1 (6 bases). Germline V gene data show CDR1 as MNHEY and CDR2 as SVGAGI. This CDR3 has 14 residues. Trimming removed 5 bases at V and 1 base at J, with 11 bases between.

The chain combines TRBV12-3 or TRBV12-4 with TRBJ2-1, with 9 bases lining up with TRBD2. The length of the CDR3 is 12 residues. V shed 7 bases, J shed 9 bases, and the junction held 4 bases outside the gene matches. Here the CDR3 DNA reads TGTGCCAGCACCAGGACTAGCGTTGAGCAGTTCTTC. It encodes CASTRTSVEQFF.

The chain couples TRBV12-3 or TRBV12-4 to TRBJ2-7; tentative D call: TRBD1 (5 bases). The CDR3 covers 12 residues. V was clipped by 5 bases and J by 4 bases, with 9 bases between them. The CDR3 DNA follows: TGTGCCAGCAGTCTCAGGGCGTACGAGCAGTACTTC. Its translation is CASSLRAYEQYF.